Presented here are 4 T cell receptor beta chains from one specimen sequenced in a study of metastatic and nonmetastatic thyroid tumors. With MiXCR, TCRdb reprocessed the PCR reads. This table has about 19,000 clones, approximately 24% appearing once. Thyroid surgery was preceded by no treatment in any patient. Material: blood. The receptors shown here come from a male donor with papillary thyroid cancer or a benign thyroid nodule (not recorded which). Some clones in this sample may be carry-over from other donors' samples.

This clone was observed a handful of times. The V gene is TRBV28, the J gene TRBJ2-2, with 11 bases matching TRBD2. V gave up 2 bases and J gave up 3 bases; unmatched junction bases: 8. The CDR3 spans 18 residues. Germline lookup yields CDR1 MDHEN and CDR2 SYDVKM. CDR3 sequence: CASSLLKGTSGYTGELFF. CDR3 nucleotides: TGTGCCAGCAGTTTACTGAAAGGGACTAGCGGATACACCGGGGAGCTGTTTTTT.

This clone was observed many times. The J gene is TRBJ2-1, the V gene TRBV4-1, with 14 bases identical to TRBD2. CDR1 is MGHRA, CDR2 YSYEKL, per germline. V shed 0 bases and J 4 bases; nucleotides not matched to a gene: 11. The CDR3 is 20 amino acids. The CDR3 DNA reads TGCGCCAGCAGCCAAGAACACCCGGGACTAGCGGGAGTAGGATACAATGAGCAGTTCTTC. Protein sequence: CASSQEHPGLAGVGYNEQFF.

CDR3: CASRRDPVELFF. CDR3 DNA: TGTGCCAGCAGGCGGGATCCCGTGGAGCTGTTTTTT. The chain recombines TRBV6-1 with TRBJ2-2, with a tentative D call TRBD2 (6 bases). In germline, CDR1 is MNHNS, CDR2 SASEGT. V lost 6 bases to trimming and J lost 10 bases, with 12 bases between them. This CDR3 is 12 amino acids long.

This clone has more than one count but fewer than ten. The chain joins TRBV15 to TRBJ2-7; D may be TRBD2 (6 bases). This CDR3 contains 14 residues. Trimming left V 5 bases short and J 3 bases short, with 14 bases between. Germline CDR1 is LNHNV and CDR2 is YYDKDF (reference sequence). DNA for the CDR3: TGTGCCACCAGCTTAAGACGGGGGAGCTACGAGCAGTACTTC. This translates into CATSLRRGSYEQYF. The full variable domain, in which reference TRBV15 and TRBJ2-7 provide the parts outside the CDR3, is DAMVIQNPRYQVTQFGKPVTLSCSQTLNHNVMYWYQQKSSQAPKLLFHYYDKDFNNEADTPDNFQSRRPNTSFCFLDIRSPGLGDTAMYLCATSLRRGSYEQYFGPGTRLTVT.